Presented here are 22 T cell receptor beta chains from one specimen sequenced in a study of T cell responses to AZD1222 COVID-19 vaccine. Clones were sequenced by immunoSEQ multiplex PCR, and TCRdb holds only the in-frame ones, with some missing. This sample carries 110,000 to 150,000 clones, approximately 93% of them seen once, and the ten largest clones take about 12%. The sequencing used peripheral blood, collected after recovery from COVID-19. Source of these receptors: an adult who had recovered from COVID-19.

In DNA, the CDR3 is TGTGCCAGCAGCTTAGCTTTCAGGGGTTCGGACAATGAGCAGTTCTTC. Its translation is CASSLAFRGSDNEQFF. V gene TRBV7-8 combines with J gene TRBJ2-1; TRBD1 might be the D (6 bases). Germline values: CDR1 SGHVS, CDR2 FQNEAQ. V gave up 0 bases and J gave up 5 bases, with 14 bases separating them. The CDR3 covers 16 residues.

DNA for the CDR3: TGTGCCAGCAGCTTGACTAGCGGGAGGGCCCTCGCCGGGGAGCTGTTTTTT. It translates to CASSLTSGRALAGELFF. This chain links TRBV7-9 with TRBJ2-2; the match to TRBD2 covers 14 bases. CDR3 length: 17 amino acids. The trim removed 3 bases at V and 6 bases at J, leaving 6 bases unmatched. The germline V gene has CDR1 SEHNR and CDR2 FQNEAQ (reference sequence).

V is TRBV9 and J is TRBJ2-5; 11 bases agree with TRBD2. The trim removed 4 bases at V and 4 bases at J, leaving 3 bases unmatched. The germline V gene has CDR1 SGDLS and CDR2 YYNGEE. This CDR3 comprises 14 residues. CDR3 DNA: TGTGCCAGCAGCCGGCTAGCGGGAGGAGAGACCCAGTACTTC. This encodes CASSRLAGGETQYF.

The gene calls are TRBV19 and TRBJ1-5; 7 bases line up with TRBD1. The CDR3 sequence is 17 residues long. Germline V gene lookup returns CDR1 LNHDA and CDR2 SQIVND (reference sequence). The V segment lost 5 bases and the J segment 0 bases; nucleotides outside the gene matches: 10. The CDR3 protein is CASSPSWTGVSNQPQHF. In DNA form, the CDR3 reads TGTGCCAGTAGTCCATCTTGGACAGGCGTTAGCAATCAGCCCCAGCATTTT.

The gene calls are TRBV28 and TRBJ1-5; D is perhaps TRBD1 (5 bases). V was clipped by 2 bases and J by 4 bases, with 12 bases between them. This CDR3 region has 15 residues. Germline lookup yields CDR1 MDHEN and CDR2 SYDVKM. The CDR3 coding sequence is TGTGCCAGCAGTTTAATAGGGGAGTCGAATCAGCCCCAGCATTTT. Encoded protein: CASSLIGESNQPQHF.

This rearrangement joins TRBV6-4 to TRBJ1-6; 7 nucleotides line up with TRBD1. CDR1 MRHNA and CDR2 SNTAGT come from the germline V gene. V gave up 7 bases and J gave up 5 bases; unmatched junction bases: 11. The CDR3 has 16 residues. CDR3 DNA: TGTGCCAGCACCAGACGAGGAGGGGGCAATAATTCACCCCTCCACTTT. Encoded protein: CASTRRGGGNNSPLHF.

This clone showed up just once. The junction shows a germline mismatch at one end, possibly a read error. The chain combines TRBV7-7 with TRBJ2-1; D is perhaps TRBD2 (5 bases). The CDR3 has 17 amino acids. The germline V gene encodes CDR1 SSHAT and CDR2 FNYEAQ (reference sequence). CDR3 nucleotide sequence: TGTGCTAGCAGCTTAGAAGGCGGGTATAGCTCCTACAATGAGCAGTTCTTC. It yields the protein CASSLEGGYSSYNEQFF. The whole variable domain, filled in from reference TRBV7-7 and TRBJ2-1, reads GAGVSQSPRYKVTKRGQDVTLRCDPISSHATLYWYQQALGQGPEFLTYFNYEAQPDKSGLPSDRFSAERPEGSISTLTIQRTEQRDSAMYRCASSLEGGYSSYNEQFFGPGTRLTVL.

The rearrangement uses TRBV27 and TRBJ2-7, with 8 bases fitting TRBD2. The ends lost 5 bases at V and 0 bases at J; junction bases unmatched: 3. The CDR3 totals 14 residues. Per germline, CDR1 MNHEY and CDR2 SMNVEV (reference sequence). The DNA of the CDR3 is TGTGCCAGCAGTCGGAGCGGGGGCTCCTACGAGCAGTACTTC. Translation gives CASSRSGGSYEQYF.

The chain employs TRBV5-1 and TRBJ2-4; 8 positions agree with TRBD2. The germline gives CDR1 SGHRS, CDR2 YFSETQ. V lost 1 base, J lost 6 bases, and 12 bases stayed unmatched. This CDR3 is built from 17 residues. This CDR3 reads CASSLQPRRLAGNIQYF. CDR3 nucleotide sequence: TGCGCCAGCAGCTTGCAACCTCGGCGGCTAGCGGGAAACATTCAGTACTTC.

J is TRBJ1-1 and V is TRBV11-2; TRBD1 might be the D (5 bases). Germline lookup yields CDR1 SGHAT and CDR2 FQNNGV. With 3 bases removed from V and 1 base from J, the gap between germline ends came to 9 bases. This CDR3 comprises 14 residues. The CDR3 sequence is CASSLGLTNTEAFF. The CDR3, as DNA: TGTGCCAGCAGCTTGGGACTGACGAACACTGAAGCTTTCTTT.

The chain uses TRBV3-1 (or the pseudogene TRBV3-2) and TRBJ1-1; possible D gene TRBD1, 5 bases. The V end was cut by 3 bases, the J end by 1 base, with 18 bases between. This CDR3 comprises 17 residues. CDR1 is LGHDT, CDR2 YNNKEL, per germline (reference sequence). CDR3 residues: CASSHTPRPTGNTEAFF. In DNA form, the CDR3 reads TGTGCCAGCAGCCACACACCGAGGCCTACAGGGAACACTGAAGCTTTCTTT.

The chain combines TRBV24-1 with TRBJ2-2; weak D call: TRBD2 (6 bases). Germline lookup yields CDR1 KGHDR and CDR2 SFDVKD. V was clipped by 5 bases and J by 1 base, with 10 bases between them. This CDR3 is built from 15 residues. This chain's CDR3 is CATSAMEGNTGELFF. DNA for the CDR3: TGTGCCACCAGTGCCATGGAGGGGAACACCGGGGAGCTGTTTTTT.

The chain couples TRBV6-5 to TRBJ1-1; D is possibly TRBD1 (6 bases). The CDR3 loop spans 13 amino acids. Germline assignment: CDR1 MNHEY and CDR2 SVGAGI. The germline V and J ends were trimmed by 7 bases and 4 bases, with 13 bases remaining between them. CDR3 protein: CASTGGGSTEAFF. The DNA of the CDR3 is TGTGCCAGCACCGGGGGGGGCTCCACTGAAGCTTTCTTT.

This chain joins TRBV2 and TRBJ2-6; maybe TRBD1 (6 bases). CDR1 and CDR2 from the germline V gene are SNHLY and FYNNEI. The V end lost 4 bases, the J end lost 3 bases, and 7 bases lay between the germline ends. The CDR3 runs to 14 residues. The CDR3: CASSAGVGANVLTF. CDR3 DNA sequence: TGTGCCAGCAGTGCAGGGGTTGGGGCCAACGTCCTGACTTTC.

The chain joins TRBV5-1 to TRBJ2-4; 8 bases align to TRBD1. V gave up 7 bases and J gave up 9 bases; unmatched junction bases: 18. Per the germline V gene, CDR1 is SGHRS and CDR2 is YFSETQ. The CDR3 has 16 amino acids. The CDR3 loop reads CASQRTADRGRGIQYF. DNA for the CDR3: TGCGCCAGCCAACGGACCGCAGACAGGGGCCGGGGCATTCAGTACTTC.

This clone occurred once. V is TRBV29-1 and J is TRBJ1-1, with 7 bases aligning to TRBD1. In germline, CDR1 is SQVTM, CDR2 ANQGSEA. V trimming: 5 bases; J trimming: 1 base; junction bases outside the gene matches: 7. The CDR3 loop spans 14 amino acids. CDR3 nucleotide sequence: TGCAGCGTTAGGGGGCGCTTGGCGAACACTGAAGCTTTCTTT. Protein: CSVRGRLANTEAFF.

J is TRBJ2-5 and V is TRBV19; D possibly corresponds to TRBD2 (5 bases). Trimming took 4 bases from V and 0 from J, leaving 12 bases between them. The CDR3 length is 15 residues. The germline V gene encodes CDR1 LNHDA and CDR2 SQIVND (reference sequence). The DNA for the CDR3 is TGTGCCAGTAGTAGCTCCCGAGGGTACCAAGAGACCCAGTACTTC. Protein sequence: CASSSSRGYQETQYF.

The rearrangement links TRBV14 to TRBJ2-5; D remains ambiguous. CDR3 length: 9 residues. Germline V CDR1 and CDR2: SGHDN, FVKESK. With 5 bases removed from V and 7 bases from J, the gap between germline ends came to 2 bases. DNA of the CDR3: TGTGCCAGCAGCTGGACCCAGTACTTC. Protein product: CASSWTQYF.

The chain is built from TRBV3-1 (or the pseudogene TRBV3-2) and TRBJ2-1, with 13 bases fitting TRBD2. Trimming took 4 bases from V and 5 from J; bases not matched to a gene: 5. This CDR3 comprises 16 residues. Germline V gene sequence: CDR1 LGHDT, CDR2 YNNKEL (reference sequence). The CDR3 DNA follows: TGTGCCAGCAGCCTTCGACTAGCGGGAGGTCACAATGAGCAGTTCTTC. It encodes CASSLRLAGGHNEQFF.

The V call is TRBV5-1, the J call TRBJ1-4; D is unresolved. With 4 bases removed from V and 3 bases from J, the gap between germline ends came to 10 bases. This CDR3 contains 14 residues. CDR1 is SGHRS and CDR2 is YFSETQ in the germline V gene. The CDR3 nucleotides are TGCGCCAGCAGCCCACTGGACCCTAATGAAAAACTGTTTTTT. Amino acid sequence: CASSPLDPNEKLFF. Filled out from reference TRBV5-1 and TRBJ1-4, the complete variable domain reads KAGVTQTPRYLIKTRGQQVTLSCSPISGHRSVSWYQQTPGQGLQFLFEYFSETQRNKGNFPGRFSGRQFSNSRSEMNVSTLELGDSALYLCASSPLDPNEKLFFGSGTQLSVL.

The chain links TRBV5-8 to TRBJ1-1; TRBD1 is a possible D gene (5 bases). V was pared by 4 bases and J by 0 bases, with 19 bases between. In germline, CDR1 is SGHTS, CDR2 YDEGEE. This CDR3 contains 17 residues. The CDR3 DNA sequence: TGTGCCAGCAGCCAAGTATTGGGGTGGGGGGTGAACACTGAAGCTTTCTTT. Residues: CASSQVLGWGVNTEAFF.

In DNA, the CDR3 is TGTGCCAGCAGCTTATATGGGGCTCAGGGGTACGAGCAGTACTTC. It encodes CASSLYGAQGYEQYF. The V and J genes are TRBV7-6 and TRBJ2-7; D perhaps matches TRBD1 (6 bases). V was trimmed by 2 bases and J by 4 bases, leaving 15 bases between them. This CDR3 has 15 amino acids. The germline V gene has CDR1 SGHVS and CDR2 FNYEAQ.